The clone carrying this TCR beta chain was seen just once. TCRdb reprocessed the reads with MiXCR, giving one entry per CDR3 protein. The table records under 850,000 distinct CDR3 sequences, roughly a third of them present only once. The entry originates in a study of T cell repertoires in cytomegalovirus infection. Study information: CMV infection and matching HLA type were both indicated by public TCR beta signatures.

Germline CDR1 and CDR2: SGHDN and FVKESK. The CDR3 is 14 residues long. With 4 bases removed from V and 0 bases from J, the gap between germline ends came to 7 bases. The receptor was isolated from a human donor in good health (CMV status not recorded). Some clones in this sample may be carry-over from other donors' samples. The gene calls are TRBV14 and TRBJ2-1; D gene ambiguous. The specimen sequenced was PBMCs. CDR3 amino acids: CASSPISSYNEQFF. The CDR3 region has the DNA TGTGCCAGCAGCCCCATAAGCTCCTACAATGAGCAGTTCTTC. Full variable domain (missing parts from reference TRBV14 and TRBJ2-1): EAGVTQFPSHSVIEKGQTVTLRCDPISGHDNLYWYRRVMGKEIKFLLHFVKESKQDESGMPNNRFLAERTGGTYSTLKVQPAELEDSGVYFCASSPISSYNEQFFGPGTRLTVL.